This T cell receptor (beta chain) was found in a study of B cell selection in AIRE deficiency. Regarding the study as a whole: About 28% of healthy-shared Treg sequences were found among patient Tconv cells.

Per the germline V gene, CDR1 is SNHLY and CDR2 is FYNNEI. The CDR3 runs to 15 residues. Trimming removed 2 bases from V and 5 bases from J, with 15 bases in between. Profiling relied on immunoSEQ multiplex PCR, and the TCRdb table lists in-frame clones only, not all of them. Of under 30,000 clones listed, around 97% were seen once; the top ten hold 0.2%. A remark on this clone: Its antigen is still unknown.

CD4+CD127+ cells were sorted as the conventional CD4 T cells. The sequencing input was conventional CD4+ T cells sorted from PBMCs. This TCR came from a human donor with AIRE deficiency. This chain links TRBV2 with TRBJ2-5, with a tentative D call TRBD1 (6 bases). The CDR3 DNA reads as TGTGCCAGCAGTGAAATTTGGGGGCGCAGGGAGACCCAGTACTTC. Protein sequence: CASSEIWGRRETQYF. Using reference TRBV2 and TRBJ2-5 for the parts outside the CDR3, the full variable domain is EPEVTQTPSHQVTQMGQEVILRCVPISNHLYFYWYRQILGQKVEFLVSFYNNEISEKSEIFDDQFSVERPDGSNFTLKIRSTKLEDSAMYFCASSEIWGRRETQYFGPGTRLLVL.